Listed below are T cell receptor beta chains from one sample, sequenced in a study of blood T cell repertoires in COVID-19. Method: immunoSEQ multiplex PCR; TCRdb's copy keeps in-frame clones and lacks some. The sample contains some 270,000 clones, around nine tenths of which appear only once. Sequences were obtained from PBMCs or T cells enriched from blood (not recorded which). These receptors were taken from a woman aged 40 to 50 who had recovered from COVID-19. CDR3s include the opening cysteine and the closing phenylalanine or tryptophan. The D gene is left open where the match is weak. Only part of the rows carry a size: once, few, many, or a class if the clone is expanded.

>TRBV5-1|TRBJ2-7|-|-
TGCGCCAGCAGCTTGGGCGACGCCTGGTCGGGGCAGTACTTC
CASSLGDAWSGQYF
>TRBV5-1|TRBJ2-5|-|TRBD2
TGCGCCAGCAGCTTAACGGGAGGGGGGGCAGAGACCCAGTACTTC
CASSLTGGGAETQYF
>TRBV2|TRBJ1-2|-|-
TGTGCCAGCAGTGAAAGGCAGGATGGCTACACCTTC
CASSERQDGYTF
>TRBV18|TRBJ1-2|-|-
TGTGCCAGCTCACCAGGAGGACACTATGGCTACACCTTC
CASSPGGHYGYTF
>TRBV11-2|TRBJ1-5|-|TRBD1
TGTGCCAGCAGCTTAGATTCAGGGACAGGGAGAGGCCAGCCCCAGCATTTT
CASSLDSGTGRGQPQHF
>TRBV15|TRBJ2-1|few|-
TGTGCCACCAGCAGAGATTCGGCAGGTCCGGTGCATGAGCAGTTCTTC
CATSRDSAGPVHEQFF
>TRBV11-3|TRBJ2-5|-|-
TGTGCCAGCAGCTCCAGGGCCCAAGAGACCCAGTACTTC
CASSSRAQETQYF
>TRBV4-2|TRBJ2-1|-|TRBD2
TGTGCCAGCAGCCCGAGGACTAGCGGCTTTTCCTACAATGAGCAGTTCTTC
CASSPRTSGFSYNEQFF
>TRBV9|TRBJ2-6|-|TRBD1
TGTGCCAGCAGCGTCCACCCAATCAGGGGGCGTCGCTCTGGGGCCAACGTCCTGACTTTC
CASSVHPIRGRRSGANVLTF
>TRBV6-2/TRBV6-3|TRBJ2-7|-|-
TGTGCCAGCAGCCCTTCTAACGACGAGCAGTACTTC
CASSPSNDEQYF
>TRBV7-8|TRBJ1-1|-|TRBD1
TGTGCCAGCAGCCAACCGACAGGGGCCACTGAAGCTTTCTTT
CASSQPTGATEAFF
>TRBV7-2|TRBJ1-6|many|TRBD1
TGTGCCAGCAGCTGGGACAGGGGGAATAATTCACCCCTCCACTTT
CASSWDRGNNSPLHF
>TRBV27|TRBJ1-1|-|-
TGTGCCAGCAGTTTATGGCCGAACACTGAAGCTTTCTTT
CASSLWPNTEAFF
>TRBV2|TRBJ2-7|-|TRBD2
TGTGCCAGCAGTGAGACAGCGGGGGCAACCTACGAGCAGTACTTC
CASSETAGATYEQYF
>TRBV7-3|TRBJ2-3|-|TRBD2
TGTGCCAGCAGCCAGGGACTAGCGGGAGATACGCAGTATTTT
CASSQGLAGDTQYF
>TRBV18|TRBJ1-2|-|TRBD1
TGTGCCAGCTCGTACGACAGGGGCGGCAAGGATGGCTACACCTTC
CASSYDRGGKDGYTF
>TRBV5-1|TRBJ1-5|-|-
TGCGCCAGCAGCCCCGGGGGGGGGCGGAATCAGCCCCAGCATTTT
CASSPGGGRNQPQHF
>TRBV7-3|TRBJ2-1|-|TRBD2
TGTGCCAGCAGCCGCGGGGGGGCCTCCAATGAGCAGTTCTTC
CASSRGGASNEQFF
>TRBV25-1|TRBJ2-2|-|TRBD1
TGTGCCAGCAGGGGGGACAGGGGTGTCGGGGAGCTGTTTTTT
CASRGDRGVGELFF
>TRBV2|TRBJ1-1|-|TRBD1
TGTGCCAGCAGTCCAAGGGACAGCCCCATGAACACTGAAGCTTTCTTT
CASSPRDSPMNTEAFF
>TRBV2|TRBJ1-1|-|-
TGTGCCAGCAGTGAAGCAAGACAGCCGAACACTGAAGCTTTCTTT
CASSEARQPNTEAFF
>TRBV6-5|TRBJ1-1|-|-
TGTGCCAGCACCCAACACGTTGGGGAGCAAGCTTTCTTT
CASTQHVGEQAFF
>TRBV3-1/TRBV3-2|TRBJ2-5|-|TRBD2
TGTGCCAGCACTCGACGGGCACTAGCGGTACAAGAGACCCAGTACTTC
CASTRRALAVQETQYF
>TRBV4-2|TRBJ1-1|-|-
TGTGCCAGCAGCCAAGTACCAGACACTGAAGCTTTCTTT
CASSQVPDTEAFF
>TRBV30|TRBJ2-5|-|TRBD1
TGTGCCTGGAGTGTTGATTGGGTCAGGGGGCAAGAGACCCAGTACTTC
CAWSVDWVRGQETQYF
>TRBV5-1|TRBJ2-5|-|TRBD2
TGCGCCAGCAGCTTGGTGACTGGGGGTCCGGGACTAGCGGGAGTGAAGACCCAGTACTTC
CASSLVTGGPGLAGVKTQYF
>TRBV19|TRBJ2-1|-|-
TGTGCCAGTAGTATCTCGGGGAGGAACAATGAGCAGTTCTTC
CASSISGRNNEQFF
>TRBV5-4|TRBJ2-5|-|TRBD2
TGTGCCAGCAGCTTGGCGAGCGGGGGAAAGGTAGAGACCCAGTACTTC
CASSLASGGKVETQYF
>TRBV6-5|TRBJ1-1|-|-
TGTGCCAGCACGAGAACCGAAGCTTTCTTT
CASTRTEAFF
>TRBV11-2|TRBJ2-5|-|-
TGTGCCAGCAGCCAGACACAAGAGACCCAGTACTTC
CASSQTQETQYF
>TRBV10-1|TRBJ1-1|-|TRBD1
TGCGCCAGCAGCGGGACAGGGCGGGGCACTGAAGCTTTCTTT
CASSGTGRGTEAFF
>TRBV2|TRBJ1-5|few|-
TGTGCCAGCAGGGCTGACAGGCATAGCAATCAGCCCCAGCATTTT
CASRADRHSNQPQHF
>TRBV13|TRBJ1-4|-|-
TGTGCCAGCAGCTTTGGGGTAGACCCGAGGGGGCTGTTTTTT
CASSFGVDPRGLFF
>TRBV12-5|TRBJ2-3|-|TRBD2
TGTGCTAGTGGTTTCTCTGATAGCGGGAGGAGGGCAGATACGCAGTATTTT
CASGFSDSGRRADTQYF
>TRBV27|TRBJ2-1|once|TRBD2
TGTGCCAGCAGTTTAGTCCGCGGCGGGAGGGCCGCGAAGAATGAGCAGTTCTTC
CASSLVRGGRAAKNEQFF
>TRBV6-5|TRBJ1-5|-|-
TGTGCCAGCAGTTACTCGGGGACACAGAGTCAGCCCCAGCATTTT
CASSYSGTQSQPQHF
>TRBV5-1|TRBJ2-7|-|TRBD1
TGCGCCAGCAGCTTAGACAGGGGCCACTACGAGCAGTACTTC
CASSLDRGHYEQYF
>TRBV19|TRBJ1-6|-|-
TGTGCCAGTAGGCAGGAGGTGTGGTCCTATAATTCACCCCTCCACTTT
CASRQEVWSYNSPLHF
>TRBV11-2|TRBJ2-1|-|TRBD2
TGTGCCAGCAGCACGGTGCGGGAGGCTAAAAATGAGCAGTTCTTC
CASSTVREAKNEQFF
>TRBV18|TRBJ2-5|-|-
TGTGCCAGCTCCCCCCGGACTCAAGAGACCCAGTACTTC
CASSPRTQETQYF
>TRBV5-1|TRBJ1-3|-|-
TGCGCCAGCAGCTTGCGAGAGTCTGGAAACACCATATATTTT
CASSLRESGNTIYF
>TRBV3-1/TRBV3-2|TRBJ1-2|-|-
TGTGCCAGCAGCCAAGATCCAGGCCACTATGGCTACACCTTC
CASSQDPGHYGYTF